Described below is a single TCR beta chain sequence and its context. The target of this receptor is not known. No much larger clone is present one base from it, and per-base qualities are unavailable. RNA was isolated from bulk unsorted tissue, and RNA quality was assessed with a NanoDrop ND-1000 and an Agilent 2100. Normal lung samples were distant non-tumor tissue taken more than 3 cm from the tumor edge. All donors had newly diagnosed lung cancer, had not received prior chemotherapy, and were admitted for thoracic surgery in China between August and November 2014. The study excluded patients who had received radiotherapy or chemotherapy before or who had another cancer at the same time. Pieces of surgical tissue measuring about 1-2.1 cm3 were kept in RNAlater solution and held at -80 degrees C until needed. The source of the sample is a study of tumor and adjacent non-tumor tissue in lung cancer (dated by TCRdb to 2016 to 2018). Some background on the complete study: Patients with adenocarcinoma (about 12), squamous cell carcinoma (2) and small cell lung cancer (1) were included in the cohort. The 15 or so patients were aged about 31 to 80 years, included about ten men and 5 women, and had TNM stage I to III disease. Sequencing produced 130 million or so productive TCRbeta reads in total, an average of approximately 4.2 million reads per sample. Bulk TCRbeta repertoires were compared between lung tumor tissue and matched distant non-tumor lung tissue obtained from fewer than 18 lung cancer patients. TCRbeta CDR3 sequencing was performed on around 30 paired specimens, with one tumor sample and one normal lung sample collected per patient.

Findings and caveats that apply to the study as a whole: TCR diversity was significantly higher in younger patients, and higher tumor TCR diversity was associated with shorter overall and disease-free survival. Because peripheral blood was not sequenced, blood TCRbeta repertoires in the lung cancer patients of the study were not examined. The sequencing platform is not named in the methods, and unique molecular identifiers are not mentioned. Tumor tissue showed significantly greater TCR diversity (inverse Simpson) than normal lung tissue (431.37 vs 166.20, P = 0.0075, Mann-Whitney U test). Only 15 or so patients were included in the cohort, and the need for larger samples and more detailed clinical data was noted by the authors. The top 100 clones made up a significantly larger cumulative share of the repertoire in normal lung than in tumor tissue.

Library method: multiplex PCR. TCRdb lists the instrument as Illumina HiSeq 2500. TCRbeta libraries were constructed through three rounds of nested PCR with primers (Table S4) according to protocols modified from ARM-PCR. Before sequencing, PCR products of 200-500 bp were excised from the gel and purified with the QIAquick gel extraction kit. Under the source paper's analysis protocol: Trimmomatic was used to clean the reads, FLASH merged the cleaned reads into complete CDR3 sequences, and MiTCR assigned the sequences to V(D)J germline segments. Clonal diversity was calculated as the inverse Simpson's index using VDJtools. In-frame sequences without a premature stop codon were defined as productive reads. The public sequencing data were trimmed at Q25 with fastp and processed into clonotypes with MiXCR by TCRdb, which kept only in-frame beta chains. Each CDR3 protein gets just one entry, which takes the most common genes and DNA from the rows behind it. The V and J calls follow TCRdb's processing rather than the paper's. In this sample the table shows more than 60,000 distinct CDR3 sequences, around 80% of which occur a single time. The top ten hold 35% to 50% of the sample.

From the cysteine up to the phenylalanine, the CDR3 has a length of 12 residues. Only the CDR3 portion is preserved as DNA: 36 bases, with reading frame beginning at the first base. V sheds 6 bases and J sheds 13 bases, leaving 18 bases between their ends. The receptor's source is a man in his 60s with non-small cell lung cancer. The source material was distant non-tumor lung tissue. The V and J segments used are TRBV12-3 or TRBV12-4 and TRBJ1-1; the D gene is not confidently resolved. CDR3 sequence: CASSLPKTKVFF. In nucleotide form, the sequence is TGTGCCAGCAGCTTACCGAAAACCAAAGTTTTCTTT.